These T cell receptor beta chains were read from a single sample in a study of T cell changes during pregnancy in multiple sclerosis. The table came from immunoSEQ multiplex PCR; TCRdb's copy has only in-frame clones and leaves some out. The sample holds about 23,000 clones, about 88% seen once. The sample was CD4+ T cells from peripheral blood mononuclear cells, taken in the first trimester of pregnancy. These receptors all come from a female donor in good health, enrolled as a control in a pregnancy study. The CDR3 runs from the conserved cysteine through the conserved F or W. D genes are given only for firm matches. Clone sizes are given selectively: once, few, many, or a class where the clone is expanded.

D gene	V gene	J gene	clone size	CDR3 protein	CDR3 DNA
.	TRBV7-2	TRBJ2-3	.	CASGRGGADTQYF	TGTGCCAGCGGCCGAGGGGGGGCAGATACGCAGTATTTT
.	TRBV10-2	TRBJ1-3	.	CASSESAWSGNTIYF	TGCGCCAGCAGTGAGTCGGCCTGGTCTGGAAACACCATATATTTT
TRBD1	TRBV5-1	TRBJ2-2	.	CASSLSGTGNTGELFF	TGCGCCAGCAGCTTATCCGGGACAGGGAACACCGGGGAGCTGTTTTTT
.	TRBV12-5	TRBJ1-5	.	CASGNRENQPQHF	TGTGCTAGTGGAAACAGGGAAAATCAGCCCCAGCATTTT
TRBD1	TRBV6-1	TRBJ1-2	.	CASGGDRDYGYTF	TGTGCCAGCGGGGGGGACAGGGACTATGGCTACACCTTC
.	TRBV11-2	TRBJ1-2	.	CASSPPNSNYGYTF	TGTGCCAGCAGCCCCCCCAACAGCAACTATGGCTACACCTTC
.	TRBV4-3	TRBJ2-5	few	CASSQDQGQETQYF	TGCGCCAGCAGCCAAGATCAGGGGCAAGAGACCCAGTACTTC
.	TRBV7-9	TRBJ2-1	once	CASSPGDSHNPFF	TGTGCCAGCAGCCCCGGGGACTCCCATAACCCGTTCTTC
.	TRBV2	TRBJ1-3	.	CAILRQSGPLPGNTIYF	TGTGCCATTCTTAGACAGAGTGGACCTCTTCCTGGAAACACCATATATTTT
.	TRBV5-1	TRBJ2-3	once	CASTDQGIEQYF	TGCGCCAGCACCGACCAGGGGATCGAGCAGTATTTT
TRBD1	TRBV28	TRBJ1-5	.	CASSGTGGGNQPQHF	TGTGCCAGCAGTGGGACAGGGGGCGGCAATCAGCCCCAGCATTTT
.	TRBV19	TRBJ1-2	.	CASSIRGLQTDGYTF	TGTGCCAGTAGTATCAGGGGCTTGCAAACGGATGGCTACACCTTC
TRBD1	TRBV28	TRBJ1-5	.	CASSLDRGKVQPQHF	TGTGCCAGCAGTTTAGACAGGGGGAAGGTTCAGCCCCAGCATTTT
TRBD1	TRBV19	TRBJ1-5	few	CASSIGQGNQPQHF	TGTGCCAGTAGTATCGGACAGGGGAATCAGCCCCAGCATTTT
TRBD2	TRBV4-3	TRBJ2-3	medium-sized	CASSQNPTSGGADTQYF	TGCGCCAGCAGCCAAAACCCGACTAGCGGGGGGGCAGATACGCAGTATTTT
.	TRBV7-8	TRBJ2-7	.	CASSFESGWLYEQYF	TGTGCCAGCAGCTTCGAGTCAGGGTGGCTCTACGAGCAGTACTTC
TRBD1	TRBV5-6	TRBJ2-2	.	CASSRRTGGADTGELFF	TGTGCCAGCAGCCGCCGGACAGGGGGCGCAGACACCGGGGAGCTGTTTTTT
.	TRBV5-1	TRBJ1-4	.	CASSSGLRGLNEKLFF	TGCGCCAGCAGCTCCGGCCTCAGGGGCCTTAATGAAAAACTGTTTTTT
.	TRBV5-4	TRBJ1-1	.	CASSSGGGAEAFF	TGTGCCAGCAGCTCCGGCGGGGGGGCTGAAGCTTTCTTT
TRBD2	TRBV28	TRBJ2-5	.	CASSFGGGLGETQYF	TGTGCCAGCAGTTTTGGGGGAGGGCTTGGGGAGACCCAGTACTTC
.	TRBV5-1	TRBJ2-5	.	CASSPGGTKETQYF	TGCGCCAGCAGCCCGGGCGGGACGAAAGAGACCCAGTACTTC
.	TRBV14	TRBJ1-2	.	CASSQDLISYGYTF	TGTGCCAGCAGCCAAGATTTGATCAGCTATGGCTACACCTTC
TRBD1	TRBV6-6	TRBJ1-4	.	CASSYSGTGDEKLFF	TGTGCCAGCAGTTACTCAGGGACAGGGGACGAAAAACTGTTTTTT
TRBD2	TRBV27	TRBJ2-1	.	CASSTGTSGGVYNEQFF	TGTGCCAGCAGTACCGGGACTAGCGGGGGCGTATACAATGAGCAGTTCTTC
TRBD1	TRBV19	TRBJ1-1	few	CASNEDRVSTNTEAFF	TGTGCCAGTAACGAGGACAGGGTGTCTACGAACACTGAAGCTTTCTTT
.	TRBV19	TRBJ1-6	.	CASSIWGTYNSPLHF	TGTGCCAGTAGTATTTGGGGCACGTATAATTCACCCCTCCACTTT
TRBD2	TRBV27	TRBJ2-7	.	CASSLSTGSGVYEQYF	TGTGCCAGCAGTTTATCCACGGGTAGCGGGGTCTACGAGCAGTACTTC
TRBD1	TRBV10-3	TRBJ2-3	once	CAIKGDRGGDTQYF	TGTGCCATCAAGGGGGACAGGGGGGGAGATACGCAGTATTTT
.	TRBV6-1	TRBJ1-3	.	CASSEALRGGTGNTIYF	TGTGCCAGCAGTGAAGCGCTTCGAGGAGGAACTGGAAACACCATATATTTT